This TCR beta chain was identified in a study of monozygotic twins with inflammatory bowel disease. Notes on the study in general: Twins with IBD were found to have lower TCRbeta diversity (inverse Simpson) than healthy co-twins. It was observed that concordant and discordant twins did not differ in repertoire similarity, possibly given limited power.

For this clonotype: Its target is not known.

The TCR libraries each used total RNA (approximately 3,300 ng per library). From its re-call of the 5' RACE reads, TCRdb lists each CDR3 protein once, without DNA. The repertoire shows 350,000 to 400,000 distinct CDR3 sequences; the top ten hold around 2.6%. The origin of this receptor is a human donor with ulcerative colitis or Crohn's disease, or a healthy co-twin of an affected twin (not recorded which). The sample taken for sequencing was blood.

Here the CDR3 reads CASSSGSSAYTDTQYF. The chain recombines TRBV7-2 with TRBJ2-3; with no DNA, the TCRdb D assignment of TRBD1 cannot be verified. This CDR3 has 16 amino acids. Germline assignment: CDR1 SGHTA and CDR2 FQGNSA.